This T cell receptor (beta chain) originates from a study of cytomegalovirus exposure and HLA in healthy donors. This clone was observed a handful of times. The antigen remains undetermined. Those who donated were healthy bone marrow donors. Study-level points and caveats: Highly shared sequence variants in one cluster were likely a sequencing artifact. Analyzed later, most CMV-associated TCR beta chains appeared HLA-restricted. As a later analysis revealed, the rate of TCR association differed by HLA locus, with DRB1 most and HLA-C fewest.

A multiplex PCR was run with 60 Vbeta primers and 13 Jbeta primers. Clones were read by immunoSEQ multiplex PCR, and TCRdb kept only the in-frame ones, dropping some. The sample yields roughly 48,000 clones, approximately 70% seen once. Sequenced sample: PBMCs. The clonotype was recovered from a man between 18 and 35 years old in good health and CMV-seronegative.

The CDR3 loop is CAWSAVTGENYGYTF. CDR3 bases: TGTGCCTGGAGTGCCGTGACAGGGGAGAACTATGGCTACACCTTC. This chain uses TRBV30 with TRBJ1-2; TRBD1 matches at 8 bases. The germline V gene encodes CDR1 GTSNPN and CDR2 SVGIG (reference sequence). Trimming cost V 1 base and J 2 bases; bases outside gene matches: 6. The CDR3 is made up of 15 amino acids. The full variable domain, rest sourced from reference TRBV30 and TRBJ1-2, is SQTIHQWPATLVQPVGSPLSLECTVEGTSNPNLYWYRQAAGRGLQLLFYSVGIGQISSEVPQNLSASRPQDRQFILSSKKLLLSDSGFYLCAWSAVTGENYGYTFGSGTRLTVV.